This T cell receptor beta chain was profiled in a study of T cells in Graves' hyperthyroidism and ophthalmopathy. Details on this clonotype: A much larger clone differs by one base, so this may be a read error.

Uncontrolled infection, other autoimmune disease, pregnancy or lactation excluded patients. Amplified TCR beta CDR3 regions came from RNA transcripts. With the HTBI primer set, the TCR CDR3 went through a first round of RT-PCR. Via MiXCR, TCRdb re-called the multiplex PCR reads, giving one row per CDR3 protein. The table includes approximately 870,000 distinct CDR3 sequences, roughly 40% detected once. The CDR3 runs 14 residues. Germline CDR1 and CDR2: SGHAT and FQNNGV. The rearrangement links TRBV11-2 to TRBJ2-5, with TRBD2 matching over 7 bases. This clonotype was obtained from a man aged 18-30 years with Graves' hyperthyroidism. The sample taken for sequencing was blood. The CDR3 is CAGRSLADQETQYF. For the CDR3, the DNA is TGTGCCGGCAGGTCGCTAGCGGACCAAGAGACCCAGTACTTC.